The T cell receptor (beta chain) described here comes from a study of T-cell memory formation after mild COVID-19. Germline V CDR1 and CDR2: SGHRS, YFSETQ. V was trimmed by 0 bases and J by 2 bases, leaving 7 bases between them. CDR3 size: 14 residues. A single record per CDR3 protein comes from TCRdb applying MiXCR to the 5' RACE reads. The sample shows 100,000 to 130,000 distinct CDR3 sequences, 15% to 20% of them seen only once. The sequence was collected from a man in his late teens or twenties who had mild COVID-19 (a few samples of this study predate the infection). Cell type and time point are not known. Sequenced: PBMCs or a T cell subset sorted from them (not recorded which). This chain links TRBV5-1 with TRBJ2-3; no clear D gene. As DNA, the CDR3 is TGCGCCAGCAGCTTGGCAGATCCCACAGATACGCAGTATTTT. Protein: CASSLADPTDTQYF.